A single sample gave rise to the 16 T cell receptor beta chains below, sequenced in a study of prognosis after radiotherapy for stage I lung cancer. TCR beta CDR3 was amplified from genomic DNA by two-round multiplex PCR. Round one of PCR was performed, and it used primers specific to each TRBV and TRBJ gene. One entry per CDR3 protein, called by TCRdb with MiXCR from the multiplex PCR reads. The sample has about 26,000 distinct CDR3 sequences; approximately 38% are singletons. The input for sequencing was PBMCs, taken before or after stereotactic body radiation therapy (not recorded which). All receptors derive from a donor of 50 years or more with non-small cell lung cancer.

This clonotype was counted between two and nine times. The chain links TRBV29-1 to TRBJ2-1; D uncertain. Germline V CDR1 and CDR2: SQVTM, ANQGSEA. The CDR3 runs to 13 residues. Trimming pared 7 bases from V and 5 bases from J, leaving 15 bases between. The CDR3 bases are TGCAGCGGCACCAGACTTGGGGACAATGAGCAGTTCTTC. It translates to CSGTRLGDNEQFF.

V gene TRBV5-1 combines with J gene TRBJ2-1; 7 bases fit TRBD2. The CDR3 is 14 residues long. V gave up 2 bases and J gave up 8 bases; unmatched junction bases: 7. The germline V gene has CDR1 SGHRS and CDR2 YFSETQ. The CDR3 here is CASSFRGSSYEQFF. The CDR3 region has the DNA TGCGCCAGCAGCTTTCGCGGGAGTAGTTATGAGCAGTTCTTC.

As to this clonotype: A much larger clone is a single base away; this may be a read error. Here the CDR3 omits its conserved ending phenylalanine or tryptophan, so a read error is the likely source. The V call is TRBV5-6, the J call TRBJ2-5; 12 bases align to TRBD2. CDR1 is SGHDT, CDR2 YYEEEE, per germline. The V segment lost 4 bases and the J segment 10 bases; nucleotides outside the gene matches: 11. The CDR3 has 15 residues. Here the CDR3 reads CASSLLAGGQRDQYL. CDR3 bases: TGTGCCAGCAGCCTACTAGCGGGGGGTCAGAGAGACCAGTACTTA.

Of note for this clonotype: One end of the junction fails to match germline, which may point to a read error. This rearrangement joins TRBV9 to TRBJ1-2, with 7 nucleotides matching TRBD1. Germline CDR1 SGDLS, CDR2 YYNGEE. The CDR3 loop spans 15 amino acids. In DNA form, the CDR3 reads TGTGCCAGCAGTGAGCTACAGGGGTACAACTATTGCTACACCTTC. Residues: CASSELQGYNYCYTF. The full variable domain, its missing parts supplied by reference TRBV9 and TRBJ1-2, is DSGVTQTPKHLITATGQRVTLRCSPRSGDLSVYWYQQSLDQGLQFLIQYYNGEERAKGNILERFSAQQFPDLHSELNLSSLELGDSALYFCASSELQGYNYCYTFGSGTRLTVV.

The rearrangement uses TRBV12-3 or TRBV12-4 and TRBJ2-7; D unclear. CDR3 length: 14 amino acids. The germline V and J ends were trimmed by 3 bases and 5 bases, with 14 bases remaining between them. The CDR3 here is CASSLGRNIHEQYF. Written as DNA, the CDR3 is TGTGCCAGCAGTTTGGGCAGGAACATTCACGAGCAGTACTTC.

The chain joins TRBV6-1 to TRBJ1-1, with TRBD1 as a possible D gene (5 bases). Per germline, CDR1 MNHNS and CDR2 SASEGT. V shed 7 bases and J shed 4 bases, with 13 bases lying between them. CDR3 length equals 13 residues. DNA of the CDR3: TGTGCCAGCACTCAACTAGGGGCCACTGAAGCTTTCTTT. Its translation is CASTQLGATEAFF.

In this sample, this clonotype turned up a few times. A much larger clone is a single base away; this may be a read error. The genes are TRBV15 and TRBJ2-6; D perhaps matches TRBD1 (7 bases). CDR3 length: 18 residues. The germline gives CDR1 LNHNV, CDR2 YYDKDF (reference sequence). CDR3 DNA: TGTGACACCAGCAGGGGGGAAAGTCACCCCTCTGGGGCCAACGTCCTGACTTTC. Translation: CDTSRGESHPSGANVLTF.

This clonotype was observed a few times. This chain links TRBV3-1 with TRBJ2-4; D is possibly TRBD2 (5 bases). CDR3 length: 15 amino acids. Trimming took off 0 bases at V and 3 bases at J, with 9 bases between the two ends. Germline V gene lookup returns CDR1 LGHDT and CDR2 YNNKEL (reference sequence). In DNA, the CDR3 is TGTGCCAGCAGCCAAGACGCGGGTAGCAAAAACATTCAGTACTTC. Translation gives CASSQDAGSKNIQYF.

This clonotype was recorded only once. The chain carries TRBV6-2 or TRBV6-3 and TRBJ2-6, with 10 bases matching TRBD2. CDR1 and CDR2 (germline): MNHEY, SVGEGT. CDR3 size: 20 residues. With 8 bases clipped from V and 6 bases from J, the junction kept 22 bases outside the gene matches. The CDR3 region is CASYLGLAVGKWGVANVLTF. The CDR3 nucleotides are TGTGCCAGCTACCTTGGACTAGCGGTAGGAAAATGGGGAGTGGCCAACGTCCTGACTTTC.

For this clonotype: This likely stems from a read error, as it lies one base from a far larger clone. This chain connects TRBV6-5 to TRBJ1-2; D remains ambiguous. Germline CDR1 MNHEY, CDR2 SVGAGI. There are 13 residues in the CDR3. The V end was cut by 0 bases, the J end by 9 bases, with 11 bases between. The CDR3 nucleotides are TGTGCCAGCAGTTACTCGTCAACGGGATGCTACACCTTC. It yields the protein CASSYSSTGCYTF.

This rearrangement joins TRBV5-1 to TRBJ2-6; D could derive from TRBD1 or TRBD2 (5 bases each). Germline-derived CDR1 and CDR2 are SGHRS and YFSETQ. The CDR3 totals 18 residues. V was pared by 1 base and J by 17 bases, with 31 bases between. CDR3 nucleotides: TGCGCCAGCAGCTTGACCATATCCGGGGCTTCTGGGGCCAACATCATGACTTTC. Its translation is CASSLTISGASGANIMTF.

V is TRBV12-3 or TRBV12-4 and J is TRBJ2-2, with D hard to call. This CDR3 has 14 residues. Trimming stripped 8 bases from V and 0 bases from J, with 10 bases between. CDR3 amino acids: CASQRNANTGELFF. CDR3 nucleotides: TGTGCCAGCCAACGGAATGCGAACACCGGGGAGCTGTTTTTT.

This chain links TRBV6-9 with TRBJ2-2, with no clear D. The CDR3 is 13 amino acids. V lost 8 bases and J lost 0, with 7 bases in between. In germline, CDR1 is MNHGY, CDR2 SVAAGI. Written as DNA, the CDR3 is TGTGCCAGCTCCTCCGCGAACACCGGGGAGCTGTTTTTT. As protein: CASSSANTGELFF.

This clonotype was seen repeatedly, ten times or more. V gene TRBV20-1 combines with J gene TRBJ1-1; D is perhaps TRBD1 (5 bases). Germline assignment: CDR1 DFQATT and CDR2 SNEGSKA (reference sequence). Trimming took 1 base from V and 1 from J, leaving 7 bases between them. This CDR3 spans 13 amino acids. The CDR3 region has the DNA TGCAGTGCTAGAGGGACACAGAACACTGAAGCTTTCTTT. It encodes CSARGTQNTEAFF.

This clonotype was detected many times. The CDR3 here is CASSPSGGAYEQYF. CDR3 coding DNA: TGTGCCAGCTCACCGAGCGGGGGGGCTTACGAGCAGTACTTC. This chain links TRBV18 with TRBJ2-7, with 10 positions matching TRBD2. Germline V lookup: CDR1 KGHSH, CDR2 LQKENI. The CDR3 spans 14 residues. The V gene end was trimmed by 3 bases and the J gene end by 4 bases; junction bases not matched to a gene: 3.

There are many counts of this clonotype. The chain recombines TRBV12-3 or TRBV12-4 with TRBJ1-2; perhaps TRBD1 as D (5 bases). The V end lost 6 bases, the J end lost 5 bases, and 13 bases lay between the germline ends. The CDR3 extends over 13 amino acids. CDR3 nucleotide sequence: TGTGCCAGCAGGATGGGGGGGGGATATGGCTACACCTTC. Encoded protein: CASRMGGGYGYTF.